This T cell receptor (beta chain) was identified during a study of T cells in Graves' hyperthyroidism and ophthalmopathy. Notes on the study in general: A 13 V-J signature model discriminated ophthalmopathy versus stable hyperthyroidism. In validation, the model predicted ophthalmopathy. These predictions came a median about 6.2 months before onset.

Concerning this clonotype itself: The antigen remains unidentified.

The investigators amplified TCR beta CDR3 regions from RNA transcripts. TCR CDR3 regions were first amplified by RT-PCR with HTBI primers. TCRdb re-derived calls from the multiplex PCR reads in MiXCR, one entry per CDR3 protein. The table includes 450,000 to 700,000 distinct CDR3 sequences, roughly 46% detected once. V lost 5 bases to trimming and J lost 10 bases, with 17 bases between them. This CDR3 is 12 amino acids long. The germline gives CDR1 DFQATT, CDR2 SNEGSKA (reference sequence). V is TRBV20-1 and J is TRBJ1-1, with D perhaps matching TRBD1 (5 bases). The sequence came from a young woman with Graves' hyperthyroidism. Sequencing was carried out using peripheral blood or thyroid tissue (not recorded which). Here the CDR3 DNA reads TGCAGTGCTTCCTTGGGACTAGCGGGAGCTTTCTTT. Amino acids: CSASLGLAGAFF.